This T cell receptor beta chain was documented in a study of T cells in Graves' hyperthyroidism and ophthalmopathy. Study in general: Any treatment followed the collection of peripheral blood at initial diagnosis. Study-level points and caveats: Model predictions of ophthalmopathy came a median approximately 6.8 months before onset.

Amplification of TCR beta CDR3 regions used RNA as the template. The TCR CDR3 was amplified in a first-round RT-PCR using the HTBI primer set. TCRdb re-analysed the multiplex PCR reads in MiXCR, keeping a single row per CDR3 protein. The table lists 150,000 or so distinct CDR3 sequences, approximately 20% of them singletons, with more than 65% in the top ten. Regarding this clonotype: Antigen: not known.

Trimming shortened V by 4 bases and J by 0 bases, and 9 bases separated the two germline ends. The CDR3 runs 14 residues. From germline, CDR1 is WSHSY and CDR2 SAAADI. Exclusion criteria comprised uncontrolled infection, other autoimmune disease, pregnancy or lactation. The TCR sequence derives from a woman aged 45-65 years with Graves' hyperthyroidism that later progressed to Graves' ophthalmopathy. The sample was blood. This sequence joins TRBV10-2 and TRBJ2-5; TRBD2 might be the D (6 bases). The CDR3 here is CASSGGGNQETQYF. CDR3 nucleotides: TGCGCCAGCAGTGGAGGAGGGAACCAAGAGACCCAGTACTTC.